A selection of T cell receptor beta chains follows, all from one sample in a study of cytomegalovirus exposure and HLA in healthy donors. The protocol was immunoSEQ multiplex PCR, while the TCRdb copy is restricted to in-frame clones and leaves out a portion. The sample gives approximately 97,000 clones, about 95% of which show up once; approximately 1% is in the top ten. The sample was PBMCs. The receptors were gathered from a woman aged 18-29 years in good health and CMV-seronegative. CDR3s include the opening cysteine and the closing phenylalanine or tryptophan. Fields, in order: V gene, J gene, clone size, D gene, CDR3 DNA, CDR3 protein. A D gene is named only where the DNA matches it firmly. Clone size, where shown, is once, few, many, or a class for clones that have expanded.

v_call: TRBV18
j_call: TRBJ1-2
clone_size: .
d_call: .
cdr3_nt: TGTGCCAGCTCACCGGAGTCTACAGGTTCGAATGGCTACACCTTC
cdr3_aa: CASSPESTGSNGYTF

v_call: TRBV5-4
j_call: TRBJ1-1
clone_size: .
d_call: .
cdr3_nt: TGTGCCAGCAGCCCGCTCGGTCGCGGGACTGAAGCTTTCTTT
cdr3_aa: CASSPLGRGTEAFF

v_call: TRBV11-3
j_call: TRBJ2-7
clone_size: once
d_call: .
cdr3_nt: TGTGCCAGCAGCTTAGTGAACAGGCTCAGCTCCTACGAGCAGTACTTC
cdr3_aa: CASSLVNRLSSYEQYF

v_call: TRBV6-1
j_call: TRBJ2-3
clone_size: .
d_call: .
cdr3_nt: TGTGCCAGCATACCGGGAAGTGGAGATACGCAGTATTTT
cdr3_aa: CASIPGSGDTQYF

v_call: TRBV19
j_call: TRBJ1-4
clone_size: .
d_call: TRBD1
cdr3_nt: TGTGCCAGTAGTGGGACAGGGGGGAATAATGAAAAACTGTTTTTT
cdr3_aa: CASSGTGGNNEKLFF

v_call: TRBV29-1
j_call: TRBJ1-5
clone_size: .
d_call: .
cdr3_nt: TGCAGCTTTGGCCAGGGCCTCGATCAGCCCCAGCATTTT
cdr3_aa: CSFGQGLDQPQHF

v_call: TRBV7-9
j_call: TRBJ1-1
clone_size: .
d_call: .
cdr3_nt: TGTGCCAGCAGCCCCCCCCTCGGGAACACTGAAGCTTTCTTT
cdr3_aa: CASSPPLGNTEAFF

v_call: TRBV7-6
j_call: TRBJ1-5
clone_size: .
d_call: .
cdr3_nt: TGTGCCAGCAGCCCCTACGGGGAACCCCAGCATTTT
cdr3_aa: CASSPYGEPQHF

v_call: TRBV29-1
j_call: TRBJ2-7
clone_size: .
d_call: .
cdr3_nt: TGCAGCGTTGATCCCGGGGAAAACGAGCAGTACTTC
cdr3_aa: CSVDPGENEQYF

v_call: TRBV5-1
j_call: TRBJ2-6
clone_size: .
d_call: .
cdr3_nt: TGCGCCAGCAGCTTGGAAGCGTCTGGGGCCAACGTCCTGACTTTC
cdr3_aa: CASSLEASGANVLTF

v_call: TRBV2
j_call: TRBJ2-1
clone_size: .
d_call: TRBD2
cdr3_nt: TGTGCCCTCAGAGGGACTAGCGGTTACAATGAGCAGTTCTTC
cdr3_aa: CALRGTSGYNEQFF

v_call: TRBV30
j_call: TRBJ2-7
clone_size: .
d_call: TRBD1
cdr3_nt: TGTGCCTGGAGTGTCCCGGCCAGGGGGCCCGAGGACGGCTTCAGGGAGCAGTACTTC
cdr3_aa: CAWSVPARGPEDGFREQYF

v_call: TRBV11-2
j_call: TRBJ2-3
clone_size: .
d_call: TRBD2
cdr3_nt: TGTGCCAGCAGCTTACAGACTAGCGGTAGCACAGATACGCAGTATTTT
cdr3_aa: CASSLQTSGSTDTQYF

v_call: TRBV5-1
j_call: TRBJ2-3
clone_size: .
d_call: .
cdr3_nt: TGCGCCAGCAGATTTAAAGATACGCAGTATTTT
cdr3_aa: CASRFKDTQYF

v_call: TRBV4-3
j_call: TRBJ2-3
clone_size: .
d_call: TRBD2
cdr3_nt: TGCGCCAGCAGCCCTCAGGTCGGGGGGGCTGGAGATACGCAGTATTTT
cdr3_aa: CASSPQVGGAGDTQYF

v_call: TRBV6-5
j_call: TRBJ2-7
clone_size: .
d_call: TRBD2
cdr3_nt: TGTGCCACTGCACCGGGACTAGCGTACGGGCAGTACTTC
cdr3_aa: CATAPGLAYGQYF

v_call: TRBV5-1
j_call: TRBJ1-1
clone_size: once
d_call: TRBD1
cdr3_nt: TGCGCCAGCAGCTTGTATAATCCTAGGACAGGGTTCACTGAAGCTTTCTTT
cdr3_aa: CASSLYNPRTGFTEAFF

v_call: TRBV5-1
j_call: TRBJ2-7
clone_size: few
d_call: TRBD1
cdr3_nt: TGCGCCAGCAGCTCTTACTCCGGGACAGGGGACCCGGGGGAGTTC
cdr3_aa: CASSSYSGTGDPGEF

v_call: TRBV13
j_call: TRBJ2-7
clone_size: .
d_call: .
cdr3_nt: TGTGCCAGCAGCTTAGGTCCGTCCTACGAGCAGTACTTC
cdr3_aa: CASSLGPSYEQYF

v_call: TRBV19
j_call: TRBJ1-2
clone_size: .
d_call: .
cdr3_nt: TGTGCCAGTAGTCCCGATGCGTATGGCTACACCTTC
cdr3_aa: CASSPDAYGYTF

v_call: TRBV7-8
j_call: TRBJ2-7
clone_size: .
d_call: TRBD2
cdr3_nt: TGTGCCAGCAGCTCAGGCCGGCTAGCGGGGTGGGAGCAGTACTTC
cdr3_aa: CASSSGRLAGWEQYF

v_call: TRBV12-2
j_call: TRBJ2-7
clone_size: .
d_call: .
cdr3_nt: TGTGCAAGTCGCTTAGTTTTCAAATCCGGGACTAGCGGGATCCACGAGCAGTACTTC
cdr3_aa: CASRLVFKSGTSGIHEQYF

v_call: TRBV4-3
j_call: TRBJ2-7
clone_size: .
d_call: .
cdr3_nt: TGCGCCAGCAGCCAGTCGGTCTACGACAGGAGCTCCTACGAGCAGTACTTC
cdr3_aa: CASSQSVYDRSSYEQYF

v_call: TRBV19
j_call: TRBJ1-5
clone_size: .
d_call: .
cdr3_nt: TGTGCCAGTAGTGACAACCGAAGGCGCAATCAGCCCCAGCATTTT
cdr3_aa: CASSDNRRRNQPQHF

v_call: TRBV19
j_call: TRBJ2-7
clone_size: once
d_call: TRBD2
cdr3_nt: TGTGCCACGACGGGACTAGCGATCAACGAGCAGTACTTC
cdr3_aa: CATTGLAINEQYF

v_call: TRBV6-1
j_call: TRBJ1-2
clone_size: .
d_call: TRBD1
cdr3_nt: TGTGCCAGCAGTGCAACAGGGGGCGCAATTAACTATGGCTACACCTTC
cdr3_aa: CASSATGGAINYGYTF

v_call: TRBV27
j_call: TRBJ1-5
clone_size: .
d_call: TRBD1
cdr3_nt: TGTGCCAGCAGTCCAGGACAGGGGGCATCCCCCAAGGGGCCCCAGCATTTT
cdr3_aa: CASSPGQGASPKGPQHF

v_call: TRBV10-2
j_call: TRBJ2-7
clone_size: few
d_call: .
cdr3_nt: TGCGCCAGCAGTGAGCCCCCGGACAGTCCCTACGAGCAGTACTTC
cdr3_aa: CASSEPPDSPYEQYF

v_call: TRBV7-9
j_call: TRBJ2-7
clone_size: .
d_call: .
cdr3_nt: TGTGCCAGCACCCTCGGGATGGGCGAGCAGTACTTC
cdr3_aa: CASTLGMGEQYF

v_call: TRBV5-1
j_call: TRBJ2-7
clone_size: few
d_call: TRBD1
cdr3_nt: TGCGCCAGCAGCGTAACCGGGACAGGGAAACCCGAGCAGTACTTC
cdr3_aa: CASSVTGTGKPEQYF

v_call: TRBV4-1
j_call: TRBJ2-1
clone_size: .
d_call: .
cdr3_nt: TGCGCCAGCAGCCAGGAGGATCTACTGACCTACAATGAGCAGTTCTTC
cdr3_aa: CASSQEDLLTYNEQFF

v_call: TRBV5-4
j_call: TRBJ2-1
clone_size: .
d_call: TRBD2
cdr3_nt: TGTGCCAGCAGCCCAAGCGGGGCTTCCTACAATGAGCAGTTCTTC
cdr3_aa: CASSPSGASYNEQFF